This T cell receptor beta chain was profiled in a study of blood T cells in healthy people across ages. A second PCR of about 7 to 12 cycles used a sample-barcoded 5' primer and a J-beta primer mix. TCRdb passed the 5' RACE reads through MiXCR, listing each CDR3 protein once. This sample has around 690,000 distinct CDR3 sequences, with under 65% found just once. The receptor's source is a man in his sixties in good health. Material for sequencing was blood.

CDR3 amino acids: CSAPRLLGTDTQYF. CDR3 coding DNA: TGCAGTGCTCCCAGGTTACTAGGCACAGATACGCAGTATTTT. The chain uses TRBV20-1 and TRBJ2-3, with D perhaps TRBD2 (5 bases). Germline V gene sequence: CDR1 DFQATT, CDR2 SNEGSKA (reference sequence). Deletions cut 5 bases from V and 1 base from J, with 13 bases between. This CDR3 contains 14 residues.